This record concerns one T cell receptor (beta chain) sequence. Its target is unknown. These data come from a study of siplizumab effects on memory and regulatory T cells. Study details: Paired mixed lymphocyte reactions compared siplizumab approximately 0.93 ug/mL against no drug. Study-level results: Memory cells that were CD4+ and unstimulated gave rise to alloreactive sequences, which siplizumab significantly reduced.

The V gene lost 3 bases and the J gene lost 3 bases, with 4 bases spanning the gap. Germline CDR1 reads SEHNR; CDR2 reads FQNEAQ (reference sequence). The CDR3 is 12 amino acids. The mixed lymphocyte reaction cells were grown together in coculture at 37°C for six to seven days. Investigators stained responder PBMCs with CFSE and stimulator PBMCs with Violet Dye, then mixed them 1:1. Data came from immunoSEQ multiplex PCR; TCRdb stores just in-frame clones and leaves some out. The table lists more than 5,500 clones, just over 35% of them singletons. The TCR sequence derives from a human donor in good health; the cells came from an allogeneic mixed lymphocyte reaction. V and J are TRBV7-9 and TRBJ2-3; unclear D gene. The sequenced sample consisted of CFSE-low (dividing) CD8+ T cells sorted from an allogeneic mixed lymphocyte reaction. The CDR3 here is CASSLSTDTQYF. The DNA of the CDR3 is TGTGCCAGCAGCTTGTCGACAGATACGCAGTATTTT.